This TCR beta chain was observed in a study of shared clonotypes between healthy human individuals. Study in general: Each donor contributed plates that comprised three CD4 naive, three CD4 memory, two CD8 naive and one CD8 memory. Study results and limitations: Compared with clonotypes that all four donors shared, non-shared clonotypes had lower generation probabilities.

Losses at the gene ends were 1 base for V and 8 bases for J; bases not matched to a gene: 10. The V gene's germline CDR1 is SGHTA and CDR2 FQGTGA. The CDR3 spans 16 residues. A note on this clone: The antigen is unknown.

The table came from immunoSEQ multiplex PCR; TCRdb's copy has only in-frame clones and leaves some out. Of about 2 million clones detected, roughly 95% appear once; the ten largest clones hold 0.13%. The sequence was collected from a young man in good health. V and J are TRBV7-3 and TRBJ2-1; 8 bases align to TRBD2. The sample was naive CD4+ T cells sorted from blood. Subset defined: CD45RA+ positively selected. CDR3 nucleotide sequence: TGTGCCAGCAGCTTAATTTCGCGGGGGGTACGCGATGAGCAGTTCTTC. This codes for CASSLISRGVRDEQFF.